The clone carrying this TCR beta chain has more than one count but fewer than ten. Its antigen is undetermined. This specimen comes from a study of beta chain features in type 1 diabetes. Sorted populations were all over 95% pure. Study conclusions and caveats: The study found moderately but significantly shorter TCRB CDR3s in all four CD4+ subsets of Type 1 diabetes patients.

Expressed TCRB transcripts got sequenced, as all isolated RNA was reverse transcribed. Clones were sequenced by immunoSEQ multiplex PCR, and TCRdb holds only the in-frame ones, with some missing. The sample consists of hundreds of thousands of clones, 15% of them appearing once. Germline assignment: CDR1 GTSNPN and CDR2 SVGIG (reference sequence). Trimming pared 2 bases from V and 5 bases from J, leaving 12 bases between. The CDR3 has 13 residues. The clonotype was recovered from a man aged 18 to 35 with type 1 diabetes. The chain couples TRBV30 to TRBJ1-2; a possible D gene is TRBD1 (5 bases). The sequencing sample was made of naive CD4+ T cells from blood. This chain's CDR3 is CAWSRGRDYGYTF. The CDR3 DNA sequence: TGTGCCTGGAGTAGGGGCAGAGATTATGGCTACACCTTC.